Following are 9 T cell receptor beta chains from one sample sequenced in a study of control samples from healthy donors and cancer patients. Profiled with immunoSEQ multiplex PCR; TCRdb holds only in-frame clones, not every one. The sample consists of about 130,000 clones, around 92% of them appearing once. The material sequenced was PBMCs. Source of these receptors: a man older than 75 with head and neck cancer.

V is TRBV7-9 and J is TRBJ1-3, with D hard to call. The CDR3 is 11 amino acids. V gave up 4 bases and J gave up 13 bases, with 11 bases separating them. The germline V gene has CDR1 SEHNR and CDR2 FQNEAQ (reference sequence). The CDR3: CASSSPTRIYF. The DNA for the CDR3 is TGTGCCAGCAGCTCCCCGACGAGGATATATTTT.

The chain recombines TRBV27 with TRBJ2-7; the match to TRBD1 covers 9 bases. In germline, CDR1 is MNHEY, CDR2 SMNVEV (reference sequence). CDR3 length equals 16 residues. With 5 bases clipped from V and 2 bases from J, the junction kept 10 bases outside the gene matches. The CDR3 loop reads CASSTRGQGPPYEQYF. The CDR3 DNA follows: TGTGCCAGCAGTACAAGAGGACAGGGGCCCCCCTACGAGCAGTACTTC.

The chain couples TRBV25-1 to TRBJ1-5, with D uncertain. The length of the CDR3 is 14 residues. Germline loops: CDR1 MGHDK, CDR2 SYGVNS. Trimming stripped 4 bases from V and 1 base from J, with 8 bases between. Here the CDR3 DNA reads TGTGCCAGCAGTGCCGGCGACAGCAATCAGCCCCAGCATTTT. Protein: CASSAGDSNQPQHF.

The chain links TRBV6-5 to TRBJ2-7, with D hard to call. The length of the CDR3 is 15 residues. Germline loops: CDR1 MNHEY, CDR2 SVGAGI. V was pared by 2 bases and J by 1 base, with 12 bases between. CDR3 DNA: TGTGCCAGCAGTTACCAGAGCAGTTCTTCCTACGAGCAGTACTTC. Translated, it gives CASSYQSSSSYEQYF.

The chain joins TRBV7-2 to TRBJ2-5, with 11 bases lining up with TRBD2. The CDR3 extends over 13 amino acids. V shed 5 bases and J 11 bases; nucleotides not matched to a gene: 7. Germline CDR1 is SGHTA and CDR2 is FQGNSA. The CDR3 loop reads CASSIMTSGEQYF. The CDR3 nucleotides read TGTGCCAGCAGCATAATGACTAGCGGGGAACAGTACTTC.

V gene TRBV20-1 combines with J gene TRBJ1-1; no reliable D call. The germline gives CDR1 DFQATT, CDR2 SNEGSKA (reference sequence). V lost 3 bases and J lost 7, with 15 bases in between. The CDR3 is made up of 13 amino acids. The chain's CDR3 is CSASNRQGFEAFF. The DNA for the CDR3 is TGCAGTGCTAGTAATAGACAAGGATTTGAAGCTTTCTTT.

This clone has a single count. J is TRBJ1-5 and V is TRBV7-2; 9 bases match TRBD1. The CDR3 covers 15 residues. With 1 base clipped from V and 5 bases from J, the junction kept 3 bases outside the gene matches. The germline V gene encodes CDR1 SGHTA and CDR2 FQGNSA. As DNA, the CDR3 is TGTGCCAGCAGCTTAGGGGGGGACAGGGATCAGCCCCAGCATTTT. This sequence encodes CASSLGGDRDQPQHF. The complete variable domain, with remaining parts taken from reference TRBV7-2 and TRBJ1-5, reads GAGVSQSPSNKVTEKGKDVELRCDPISGHTALYWYRQSLGQGLEFLIYFQGNSAPDKSGLPSDRFSAERTGGSVSTLTIQRTQQEDSAVYLCASSLGGDRDQPQHFGDGTRLSIL.

The chain joins TRBV5-1 to TRBJ2-5; 7 bases match TRBD2. The CDR3 sequence is 14 residues long. Germline lookup yields CDR1 SGHRS and CDR2 YFSETQ. With V trimmed by 3 bases and J by 1 base, 3 bases remained unmatched. The CDR3 sequence: CASSWEGSQETQYF. CDR3 bases: TGCGCCAGCAGCTGGGAGGGTAGCCAAGAGACCCAGTACTTC.

The V call is TRBV6-2 or TRBV6-3, the J call TRBJ2-5, with D perhaps matching TRBD1 or TRBD2 (5 bases each). The CDR3 has 14 amino acids. V was trimmed by 0 bases and J by 4 bases, leaving 9 bases between them. CDR1 is MNHEY, CDR2 SVGEGT, per germline. The CDR3 protein is CASSYSRGGETQYF. The CDR3 DNA sequence: TGTGCCAGCAGTTACTCGAGGGGCGGAGAGACCCAGTACTTC.